This TCR beta chain was documented in a study of shared clonotypes between healthy human individuals. Study observations and caveats: Researchers found naive subsets generally carried larger estimated richness than memory subsets.

Measured with immunoSEQ multiplex PCR; TCRdb has only the in-frame clones, and not every one. The table shows 500,000 to 700,000 clones, with 85% to 95% occurring only once. Terminally differentiated effector memory CD45RA+ cells were excluded from the naive CD8 cells, which were CD45RO-negative and positively selected for CCR7. As concerns this clone: What it recognizes is unknown.

The trim removed 2 bases at V and 2 bases at J, leaving 2 bases unmatched. The CDR3 spans 15 residues. CDR1 PRHDT and CDR2 FYEKMQ come from the germline V gene (reference sequence). Sequencing input: naive CD8+ T cells sorted from blood. The J gene is TRBJ2-1, the V gene TRBV13; 8 bases match TRBD2. This clonotype was obtained from a woman aged 30 to 39 in good health. CDR3 sequence: CASSLQGLAYNEQFF. CDR3 coding DNA: TGTGCCAGCAGCTTACAGGGACTAGCCTACAATGAGCAGTTCTTC.